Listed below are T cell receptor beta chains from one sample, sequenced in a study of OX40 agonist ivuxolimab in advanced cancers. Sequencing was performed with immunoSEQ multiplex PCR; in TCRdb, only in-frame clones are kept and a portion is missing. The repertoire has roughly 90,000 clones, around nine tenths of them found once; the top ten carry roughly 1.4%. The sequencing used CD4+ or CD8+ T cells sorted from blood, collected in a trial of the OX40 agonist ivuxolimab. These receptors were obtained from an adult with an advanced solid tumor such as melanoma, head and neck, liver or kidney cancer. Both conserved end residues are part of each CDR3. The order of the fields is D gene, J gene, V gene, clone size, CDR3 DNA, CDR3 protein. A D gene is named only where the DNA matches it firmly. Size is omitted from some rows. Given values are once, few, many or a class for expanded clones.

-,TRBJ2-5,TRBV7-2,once,TGTGCCAGCAGCTCTGCTCGGACAGAACAAGAGACCCAGTACTTC,CASSSARTEQETQYF
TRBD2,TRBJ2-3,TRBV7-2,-,TGTGCCAGCAGCTTAGGTCCGGGGGGGCCCAGGGATACGCAGTATTTT,CASSLGPGGPRDTQYF
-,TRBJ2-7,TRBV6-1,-,TGTGCCAGCAGTTCCCGGACAGCTCGCCAGTACTTC,CASSSRTARQYF
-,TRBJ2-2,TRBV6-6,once,TGTGCCAGCAGTGTATCCGGGACTTCGAACACCGGGGAGCTGTTTTTT,CASSVSGTSNTGELFF
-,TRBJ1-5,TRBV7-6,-,TGTGCCAGCAGCTTAGCCCCCAGGACGTATAGCAATCAGCCCCAGCATTTT,CASSLAPRTYSNQPQHF
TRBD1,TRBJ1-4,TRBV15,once,TGTGCCACCAGCAAATGGGGGGGACAGGAGAATGAAAAACTGTTTTTT,CATSKWGGQENEKLFF
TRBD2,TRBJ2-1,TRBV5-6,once,TGTGCCAGCACCACCGGGACTAGCTCCTACAATGAGCAGTTCTTC,CASTTGTSSYNEQFF
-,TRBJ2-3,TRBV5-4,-,TGTGCCAGCAGCCCGTGGAGCACAGATACGCAGTATTTT,CASSPWSTDTQYF
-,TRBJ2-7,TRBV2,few,TGTGCCAGCAGTGGATTGATCCGTAGTGGGCAGTACTTC,CASSGLIRSGQYF
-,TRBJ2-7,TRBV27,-,TGTGCCAGCAGTTTTCTAGGGATCGGCTCCTACGAGCAGTACTTC,CASSFLGIGSYEQYF
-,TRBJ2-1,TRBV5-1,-,TGCGCCAGCAGCATGGACAGTAAAACTGAGCAGTTCTTC,CASSMDSKTEQFF
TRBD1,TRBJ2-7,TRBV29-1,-,TGCAGCGTTAAGGGGTCCCGGGACAGGGTGGGCGAGCAGTACTTC,CSVKGSRDRVGEQYF
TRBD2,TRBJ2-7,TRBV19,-,TGTGCCAGTAGTATATTTCTAGCGGGCTCCTACGAGCAGTACTTC,CASSIFLAGSYEQYF
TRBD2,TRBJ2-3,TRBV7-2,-,TGTGCCAGCAGCTTATACGGGGGGGTTAGCACAGATACGCAGTATTTT,CASSLYGGVSTDTQYF
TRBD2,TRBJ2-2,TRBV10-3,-,TGTGCCACACAGACTAGCGGAGCTAAGAACACCGGGGAGCTGTTTTTT,CATQTSGAKNTGELFF
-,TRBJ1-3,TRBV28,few,TGTGCCAGCATCTCCTTCTGGGGGCGAGACACCATATATTTT,CASISFWGRDTIYF
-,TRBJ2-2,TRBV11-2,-,TGTGCCAGCAGCACCGGACGTAAGGGGAGCACCGGGGAGCTGTTTTTT,CASSTGRKGSTGELFF
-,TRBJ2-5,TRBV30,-,TGTGCCTGGAGTGGACGTGGGGCAGGCCAAGAGACCCAGTACTTC,CAWSGRGAGQETQYF
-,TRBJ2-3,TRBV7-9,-,TGTGCCAGCAGCTTAGCCCGCGACCTCTGGAGGACAGATACGCAGTATTTT,CASSLARDLWRTDTQYF
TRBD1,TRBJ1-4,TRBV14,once,TGTGCCAGCAGCCGCCGGACAGGGGGCTTCGTTAATGAAAAACTGTTTTTT,CASSRRTGGFVNEKLFF
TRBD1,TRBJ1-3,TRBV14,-,TGTGCCAGCAGCCAAGTCCAAGAGAGGACAGGGAGCATATTGTTCGGAAACACCATATATTTT,CASSQVQERTGSILFGNTIYF
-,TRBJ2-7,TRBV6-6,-,TGTGCCAGCAGTTCCTTCCTTGGTCCCTACGAGCAGTACTTC,CASSSFLGPYEQYF
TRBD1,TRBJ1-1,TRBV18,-,TGTGCCAGCTCACGACAGGGGACGGACACTGAAGCTTTCTTT,CASSRQGTDTEAFF
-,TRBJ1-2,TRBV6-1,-,TGTGCCAGCAGTGAATTAGGAGAGGGGTCTGGTGGCTACACCTTC,CASSELGEGSGGYTF
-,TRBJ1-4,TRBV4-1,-,TGCGCCAGCAGCCACCAAGGGCGGGACAATGAAAAACTGTTTTTT,CASSHQGRDNEKLFF
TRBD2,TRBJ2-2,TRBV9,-,TGTGCCAGTCGGGGGGCCGGGGAGCTGTTTTTT,CASRGAGELFF
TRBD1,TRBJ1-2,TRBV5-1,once,TGCGCCAGCAGCCGAGGGGACAGGGAGTATGGCTACACCTTC,CASSRGDREYGYTF
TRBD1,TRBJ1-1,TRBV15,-,TGTGCCACCAGCAGAGGTGGGACAGGGAACACTGAAGCTTTCTTT,CATSRGGTGNTEAFF
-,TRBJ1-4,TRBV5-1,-,TGCGCCAGCAGCTTGGCAGGAGCTAATGAAAAACTGTTTTTT,CASSLAGANEKLFF
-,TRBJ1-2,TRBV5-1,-,TGCGCCAGCAGCTTGACCAATAAGCTAGGCGGCTACACCTTC,CASSLTNKLGGYTF
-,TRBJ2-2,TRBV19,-,TGTGCCAGTAAAACAGGGCGAGACACCGGGGAGCTGTTTTTT,CASKTGRDTGELFF
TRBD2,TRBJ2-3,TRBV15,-,TGTGCCACCAGCGGCGAGCGGGGTAGCACAGATACGCAGTATTTT,CATSGERGSTDTQYF
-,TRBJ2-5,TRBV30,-,TGTGCCTGGAGTCCCGGGACGGCCATGAAAGAGACCCAGTACTTC,CAWSPGTAMKETQYF
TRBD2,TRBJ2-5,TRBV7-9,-,TGTGCCAGCAGCCAAAATCCCATGGGACTAGCTAAAGAGACCCAGTACTTC,CASSQNPMGLAKETQYF
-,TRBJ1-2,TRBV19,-,TGTGCCAGTAGTCCGGGCCTCTGGCGGGGCTACACCTTC,CASSPGLWRGYTF
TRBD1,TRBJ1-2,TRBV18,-,TGTGCCAGCTCTCCTCGGACAGGGGAGTATGGCTACACCTTC,CASSPRTGEYGYTF
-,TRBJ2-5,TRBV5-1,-,TGCGCCAGCAGCGCGGCGTGGGAGACCCAGTACTTC,CASSAAWETQYF
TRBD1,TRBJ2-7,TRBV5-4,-,TGTGCCAGCAGCTCATTAAAGGGGGCGAAGAACGAGCAGTACTTC,CASSSLKGAKNEQYF
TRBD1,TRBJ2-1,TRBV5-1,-,TGCGCCAGCAGCTTAGTCGGGACAGGACCCTTCAATGAGCAGTTCTTC,CASSLVGTGPFNEQFF
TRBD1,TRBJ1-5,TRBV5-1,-,TGCGCCAGCAGCTCGGATGGACAGGGAAATCAGCCCCAGCATTTT,CASSSDGQGNQPQHF
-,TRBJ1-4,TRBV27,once,TGTGCCAGCACCCGAAGCACTAATGAAAAACTGTTTTTT,CASTRSTNEKLFF
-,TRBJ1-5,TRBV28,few,TGTGCCAGCCACCCAACGGATCAGCCCCAGCATTTT,CASHPTDQPQHF
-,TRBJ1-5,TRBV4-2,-,TGTGCCAGCAGCCAAGGATCGGGGCGTCAGCATTTT,CASSQGSGRQHF
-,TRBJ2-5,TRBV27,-,TGTGCCAGCAGTTTATCGAAACGGACGGGAGAGACCCAGTACTTC,CASSLSKRTGETQYF
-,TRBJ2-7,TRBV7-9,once,TGTGCCAGCAGCTACAACCCGGGACAGCAGTACTTC,CASSYNPGQQYF
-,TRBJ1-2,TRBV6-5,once,TGTGCCAGCAGTTACTCGGAAGGGAGCGGCTACACCTTC,CASSYSEGSGYTF
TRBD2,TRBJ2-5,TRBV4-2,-,TGTGCCAGCAGCCAAGAGCGGGGGTACCAAGAGACCCAGTACTTC,CASSQERGYQETQYF
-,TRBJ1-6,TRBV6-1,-,TGTGCCAGCAGCCGGGACTCCCTTGGGTCCCTCCACTTT,CASSRDSLGSLHF
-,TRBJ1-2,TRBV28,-,TGTGCCAGCAGTTTGGAGGTTGGCATAGAGGGCTACACCTTC,CASSLEVGIEGYTF
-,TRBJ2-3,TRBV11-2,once,TGTGCCAGCAGCTCCTGGGGCGGGACCTCCACAGATACGCAGTATTTT,CASSSWGGTSTDTQYF
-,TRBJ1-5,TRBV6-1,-,TGTGCCAGCAGTGCGTATTCGGCCCAGCATTTT,CASSAYSAQHF
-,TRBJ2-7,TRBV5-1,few,TGCGCCAGCAGCTCCGTAAGCTCCTACGAGCAGTACTTC,CASSSVSSYEQYF
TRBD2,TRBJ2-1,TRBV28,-,TGTGCCAGCAGCTCCCCAGCAGCGGGAGTCAACAATGAGCAGTTCTTC,CASSSPAAGVNNEQFF
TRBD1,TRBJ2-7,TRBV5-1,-,TGCGCCAGCAGCGTAGTGGGACAGGGAGGGACCTACGAGCAGTACTTC,CASSVVGQGGTYEQYF
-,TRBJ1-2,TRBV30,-,TGTGCCTGGACAGAGGGTACCTATGGCTACACCTTC,CAWTEGTYGYTF